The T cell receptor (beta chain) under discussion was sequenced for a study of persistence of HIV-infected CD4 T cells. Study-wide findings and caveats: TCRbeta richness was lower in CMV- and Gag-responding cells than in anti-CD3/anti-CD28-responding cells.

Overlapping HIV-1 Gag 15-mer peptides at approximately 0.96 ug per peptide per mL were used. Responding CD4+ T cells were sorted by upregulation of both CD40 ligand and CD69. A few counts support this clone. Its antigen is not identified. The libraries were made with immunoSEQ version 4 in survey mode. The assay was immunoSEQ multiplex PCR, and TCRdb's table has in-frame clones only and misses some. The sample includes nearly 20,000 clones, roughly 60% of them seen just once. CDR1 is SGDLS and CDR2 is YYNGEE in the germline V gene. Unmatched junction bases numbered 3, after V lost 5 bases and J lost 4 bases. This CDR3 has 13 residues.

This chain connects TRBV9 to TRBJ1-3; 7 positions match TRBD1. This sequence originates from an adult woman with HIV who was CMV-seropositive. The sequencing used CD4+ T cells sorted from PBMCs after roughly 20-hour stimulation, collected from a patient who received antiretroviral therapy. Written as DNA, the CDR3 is TGTGCCAGCAGATCGACAGGGGGAAACACCATATATTTT. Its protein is CASRSTGGNTIYF.